The 17 T cell receptor beta chains below all came from one sample that was sequenced in a study of T cells in Graves' hyperthyroidism and ophthalmopathy. TCR beta CDR3 regions were amplified from RNA transcripts. HTBI primers were the set used in a first-round RT-PCR of the TCR CDR3. TCRdb independently ran MiXCR on the multiplex PCR reads; one entry per CDR3 protein. The table lists fewer than 500,000 distinct CDR3 sequences, about 14% of them singletons. Sequences were obtained from blood. These receptors originate from a woman younger than 45 with Graves' ophthalmopathy.

Remarks on this clonotype: Germline is not matched at one junction end, which may reflect a read error. The chain recombines TRBV18 with TRBJ2-7, with 13 nucleotides matching TRBD2. Per the germline V gene, CDR1 is KGHSH and CDR2 is LQKENI. This CDR3 contains 16 residues. CDR3 DNA: TGTGTCAGCTCGGATATCCCGGGACTAGCGGGGCACGAGCAGTATTTC. Its protein is CVSSDIPGLAGHEQYF. The full variable domain, its missing parts supplied by reference TRBV18 and TRBJ2-7, is NAGVMQNPRHLVRRRGQEARLRCSPMKGHSHVYWYRQLPEEGLKFMVYLQKENIIDESGMPKERFSAEFPKEGPSILRIQQVVRGDSAAYFCVSSDIPGLAGHEQYFGPGTRLTVT.

This clonotype was detected ten times or more. The V and J genes are TRBV2 and TRBJ2-5, with D possibly TRBD1 on 6 matching bases. The V gene's germline CDR1 is SNHLY and CDR2 FYNNEI. The CDR3 sequence is 12 residues long. V was shortened by 8 bases and J by 3 bases, with 10 bases between the two germline ends. CDR3 coding DNA: TGTGCCAGCCGGAGGACAGAAGAGACCCAGTACTTC. Residues: CASRRTEETQYF.

This clonotype occurred a few times. The chain recombines TRBV7-9 with TRBJ2-5, with 9 bases lining up with TRBD1. There are 16 residues in the CDR3. The germline CDR1 and CDR2 sequences are SEHNR and FQNEAQ (reference sequence). The V and J ends lost 2 bases and 3 bases, in that order; junction bases with no gene match: 7. CDR3 in DNA: TGTGCCAGCAGCTTATGGACAGGGGTAGAGGAAGAGACCCAGTACTTC. Translating gives CASSLWTGVEEETQYF.

The rearrangement links TRBV6-6 to TRBJ1-2, with 11 nucleotides matching TRBD1. In germline, CDR1 is MNHNY, CDR2 SVGAGI (reference sequence). The V and J ends lost 2 bases and 1 base, in that order; junction bases with no gene match: 6. CDR3 size: 17 residues. The CDR3 spells CASSYRGQGAFNYGYTF. The CDR3 coding sequence is TGTGCCAGCAGTTACCGCGGACAGGGGGCATTTAACTATGGCTACACCTTC.

This clonotype has a count of ten or more. The chain links TRBV20-1 to TRBJ1-1; 11 bases match TRBD1. CDR1 and CDR2 (germline): DFQATT, SNEGSKA (reference sequence). CDR3 size: 14 residues. The CDR3 loop is CRPPGTGGGTEAFF. CDR3 DNA: TGCAGGCCCCCCGGGACAGGGGGAGGAACTGAAGCTTTCTTT.

This clonotype was seen at least ten times. This sequence joins TRBV20-1 and TRBJ2-1; 9 bases are a match to TRBD2. CDR3 length: 15 residues. In germline, CDR1 is DFQATT, CDR2 SNEGSKA (reference sequence). V shed 7 bases, J shed 7 bases, and the junction held 14 bases outside the gene matches. Here the CDR3 DNA reads TGCAGTGTTTCCGTACCGGGACTAGCTCCTAATGAGCAGTTCTTC. This encodes CSVSVPGLAPNEQFF.

The table lists this clonotype with many counts. The gene calls are TRBV7-8 and TRBJ2-5, with D perhaps TRBD2 (5 bases). V lost 0 bases, J lost 3 bases, and 14 bases lay in between. Germline V gene sequence: CDR1 SGHVS, CDR2 FQNEAQ. This CDR3 has 16 residues. DNA for the CDR3: TGTGCCAGCAGCTTAGCGCTGGGCCGGGGAAAAGAGACCCAGTACTTC. It codes for CASSLALGRGKETQYF.

This clonotype has at least ten counts. This chain connects TRBV7-2 to TRBJ2-1; unclear D gene. V was trimmed by 3 bases and J by 0 bases, leaving 9 bases between them. Germline V gene sequence: CDR1 SGHTA, CDR2 FQGNSA. The CDR3 is made up of 15 amino acids. CDR3 nucleotide sequence: TGTGCCAGCAGCTTGGTCGAAAGCTCCTACAATGAGCAGTTCTTC. This translates into CASSLVESSYNEQFF.

This clonotype showed up many times. This chain joins TRBV12-3 or TRBV12-4 and TRBJ2-3, with D possibly TRBD2 on 5 matching bases. The CDR3 runs to 16 residues. V gave up 6 bases and J gave up 4 bases, with 20 bases separating them. The CDR3 region is CASSPTTLATADTQYF. The CDR3 bases are TGTGCCAGCAGCCCAACCACTCTAGCAACGGCAGATACGCAGTATTTT.

The table lists this clonotype with many counts. The chain recombines TRBV6-6 with TRBJ2-7, with TRBD2 as a possible D gene (6 bases). The length of the CDR3 is 15 residues. CDR1 and CDR2 from the germline V gene are MNHNY and SVGAGI (reference sequence). Trimming removed 0 bases at V and 0 bases at J, with 9 bases between. CDR3 residues: CASSYSGRGSYEQYF. The CDR3 nucleotides are TGTGCCAGCAGTTACTCGGGGCGGGGCTCCTACGAGCAGTACTTC.

This clonotype has ten or more counts. The chain joins TRBV7-9 to TRBJ2-1; possible D gene TRBD2, 6 bases. Germline values: CDR1 SEHNR, CDR2 FQNEAQ (reference sequence). The V and J ends lost 6 bases and 5 bases respectively, with 14 bases between them. The CDR3 runs 14 residues. As DNA, the CDR3 is TGTGCCAGCAGAAGTAGCGGATCCCACAATGAGCAGTTCTTC. Amino acids: CASRSSGSHNEQFF.

This clonotype was picked up many times. V usage is TRBV28 and J usage is TRBJ1-1; possible D gene TRBD1, 5 bases. The CDR3 has 17 residues. Trimming pared 6 bases from V and 4 bases from J, leaving 24 bases between. CDR1 is MDHEN and CDR2 is SYDVKM in the germline V gene. The CDR3 DNA reads as TGTGCCAGCAGCCCCCCGGAGGGGATTGGGGAGAGCACTGAAGCTTTCTTT. Protein product: CASSPPEGIGESTEAFF.

In regard to this clonotype: A much larger clone lies a single base off, so this may be a read error. V usage is TRBV5-6 and J usage is TRBJ2-7; tentative D call: TRBD1 (6 bases). This CDR3 has 14 residues. V lost 0 bases, J lost 6 bases, and 13 bases lay in between. CDR1 is SGHDT, CDR2 YYEEEE, per germline. The CDR3 loop reads CASSLGWDNCEQYF. The CDR3 region has the DNA TGTGCCAGCAGCTTGGGATGGGACAACTGCGAGCAGTACTTC.

Of note for this clonotype: The junction shows a germline mismatch at one end, possibly a read error. V and J are TRBV5-6 and TRBJ2-3; tentatively, D is TRBD1 (5 bases). The CDR3 totals 12 residues. CDR1 and CDR2 (germline): SGHDT, YYEEEE. The CDR3: CASSLYTGTQYF. CDR3 DNA sequence: TGTGCCAGCAGCCTCTACACAGGTACGCAGTATTTT.

This clonotype occurred many times. V gene TRBV10-2 combines with J gene TRBJ2-7; 7 bases agree with TRBD1. After removal of 8 bases from V and 1 base from J, the junction contained 2 bases not matched to a gene. Germline CDR1 reads WSHSY; CDR2 reads SAAADI. The CDR3 consists of 12 residues. CDR3 sequence: CASGTESYEQYF. CDR3 DNA sequence: TGCGCCAGCGGGACAGAGTCCTACGAGCAGTACTTC.

The rearrangement links TRBV6-1 to TRBJ1-4; 9 bases are a match to TRBD1. The trim removed 5 bases at V and 4 bases at J, leaving 8 bases unmatched. This CDR3 region has 16 residues. CDR1 and CDR2 (germline): MNHNS, SASEGT. CDR3 amino acids: CASSQPRTGDNEKLFF. CDR3 coding DNA: TGTGCCAGCAGTCAACCCCGGACAGGGGATAATGAAAAACTGTTTTTT.

This clonotype was seen at least ten times. The V and J genes are TRBV5-1 and TRBJ2-1, with 16 bases identical to TRBD2. The CDR3 is 16 residues long. Germline V CDR1 and CDR2: SGHRS, YFSETQ. V lost 3 bases to trimming and J lost 12 bases; unmatched junction nucleotides: 9. The DNA of the CDR3 is TGCGCCAGCAGCTCCACCCCGGGACTAGCGGGGGGGCGGCAGTTCTTC. It yields the protein CASSSTPGLAGGRQFF. The whole variable domain, remainder taken from reference TRBV5-1 and TRBJ2-1, is KAGVTQTPRYLIKTRGQQVTLSCSPISGHRSVSWYQQTPGQGLQFLFEYFSETQRNKGNFPGRFSGRQFSNSRSEMNVSTLELGDSALYLCASSSTPGLAGGRQFFGPGTRLTVL.